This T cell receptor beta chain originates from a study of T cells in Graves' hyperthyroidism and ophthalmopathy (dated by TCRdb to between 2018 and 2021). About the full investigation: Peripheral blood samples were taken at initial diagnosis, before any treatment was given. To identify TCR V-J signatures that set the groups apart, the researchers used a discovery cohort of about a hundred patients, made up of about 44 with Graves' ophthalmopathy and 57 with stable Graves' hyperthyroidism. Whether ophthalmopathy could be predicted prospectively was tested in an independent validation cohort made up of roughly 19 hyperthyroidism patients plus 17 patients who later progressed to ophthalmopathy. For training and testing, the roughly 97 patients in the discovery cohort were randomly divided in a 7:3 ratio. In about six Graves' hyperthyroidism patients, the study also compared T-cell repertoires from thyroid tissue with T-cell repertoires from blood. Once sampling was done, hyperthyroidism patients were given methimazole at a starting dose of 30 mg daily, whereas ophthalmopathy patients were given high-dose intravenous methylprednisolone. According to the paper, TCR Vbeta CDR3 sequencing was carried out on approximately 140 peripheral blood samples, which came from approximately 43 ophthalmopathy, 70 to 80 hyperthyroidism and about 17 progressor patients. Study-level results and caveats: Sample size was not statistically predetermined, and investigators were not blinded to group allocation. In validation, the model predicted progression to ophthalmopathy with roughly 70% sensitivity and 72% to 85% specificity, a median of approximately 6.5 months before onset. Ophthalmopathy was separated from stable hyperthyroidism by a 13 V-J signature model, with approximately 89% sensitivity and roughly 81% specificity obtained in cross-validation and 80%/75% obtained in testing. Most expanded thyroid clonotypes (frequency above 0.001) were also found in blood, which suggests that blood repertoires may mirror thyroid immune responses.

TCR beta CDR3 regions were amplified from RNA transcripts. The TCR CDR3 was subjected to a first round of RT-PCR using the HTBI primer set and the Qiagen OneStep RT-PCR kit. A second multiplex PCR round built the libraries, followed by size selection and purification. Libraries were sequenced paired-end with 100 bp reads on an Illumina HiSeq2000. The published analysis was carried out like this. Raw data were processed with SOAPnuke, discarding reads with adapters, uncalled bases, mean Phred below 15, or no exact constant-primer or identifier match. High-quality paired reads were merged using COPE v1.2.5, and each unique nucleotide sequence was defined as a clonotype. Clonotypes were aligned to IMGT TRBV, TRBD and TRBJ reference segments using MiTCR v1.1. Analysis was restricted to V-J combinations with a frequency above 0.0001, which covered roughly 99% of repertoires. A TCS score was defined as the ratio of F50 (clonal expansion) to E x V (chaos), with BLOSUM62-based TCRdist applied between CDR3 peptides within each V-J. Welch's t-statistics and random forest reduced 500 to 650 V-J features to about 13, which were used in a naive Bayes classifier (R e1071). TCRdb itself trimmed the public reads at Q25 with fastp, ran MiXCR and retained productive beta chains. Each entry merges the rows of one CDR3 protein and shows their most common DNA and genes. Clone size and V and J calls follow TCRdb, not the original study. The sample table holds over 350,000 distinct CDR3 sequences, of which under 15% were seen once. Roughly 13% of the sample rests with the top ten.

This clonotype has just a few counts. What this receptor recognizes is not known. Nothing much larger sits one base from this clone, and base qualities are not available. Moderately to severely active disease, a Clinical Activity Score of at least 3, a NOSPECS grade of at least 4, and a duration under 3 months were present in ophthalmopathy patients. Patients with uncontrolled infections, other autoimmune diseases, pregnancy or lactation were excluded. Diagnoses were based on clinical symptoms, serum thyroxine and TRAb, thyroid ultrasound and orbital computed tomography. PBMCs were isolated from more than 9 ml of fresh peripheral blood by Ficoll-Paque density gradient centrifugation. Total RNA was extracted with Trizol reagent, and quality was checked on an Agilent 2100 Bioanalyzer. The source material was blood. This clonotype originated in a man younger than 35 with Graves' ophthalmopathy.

At the DNA level, the sequence is TGTGCCAGCAGCCCACCCACAGGGGGCAATCAGCCCCAGCATTTT. Translated, this is CASSPPTGGNQPQHF. The sequence is built from TRBV7-9 and TRBJ1-5, and 7 junction bases match TRBD1. The germline V gene encodes CDR1 SEHNR and CDR2 FQNEAQ (reference sequence). V lost 5 bases and J lost 2 bases, and the count of bases not matched to a germline gene is 6. Spanning cysteine to phenylalanine, the CDR3 consists of 15 amino acids. Only CDR3 DNA is held: 45 bases, read in frame from base 1.